This TCR beta chain emerged from a study of cytomegalovirus exposure and HLA in healthy donors. Findings and limits, study-wide: Per a later analysis, HLA-associated TCR beta chains showed more clonal expansion than other, equally common TCR beta chains.

Amplification used 60 Vbeta primers and 13 Jbeta primers. Generated by immunoSEQ multiplex PCR, the TCRdb table keeps only in-frame clones and is missing some. This sample yields 100,000 or so clones, of which roughly 15% are seen a single time; about 0.79% belongs to the top ten. The V segment lost 5 bases and the J segment 2 bases; nucleotides outside the gene matches: 8. Germline assignment: CDR1 SGHTA and CDR2 FQGNSA. There are 16 residues in the CDR3. This clone was counted only a few times. Its antigen is still unknown. J is TRBJ1-2 and V is TRBV7-2; 10 bases are a match to TRBD1. This TCR came from a female donor in good health and CMV-seronegative. Sequencing was carried out using PBMCs. CDR3 nucleotide sequence: TGTGCCAGCAGCATCACTCGGACAGGGGGAAACTATGGCTACACCTTC. Its translation: CASSITRTGGNYGYTF.